These 6 T cell receptor beta chains were all obtained from the same sample, sequenced in a study of blood T cell repertoires in COVID-19. The table came from immunoSEQ multiplex PCR; TCRdb's copy has only in-frame clones and leaves some out. The sample includes some 15,000 clones, around 89% of them seen just once. Sequencing used peripheral blood. These TCRs come from a human donor in a cohort sampled during active COVID-19.

V gene TRBV20-1 combines with J gene TRBJ2-1; 9 bases map to TRBD2. CDR1 DFQATT and CDR2 SNEGSKA come from the germline V gene (reference sequence). The CDR3 sequence is 14 residues long. Trimming at V came to 3 bases and at J to 6 bases, leaving 6 bases not matched to a gene. The CDR3 protein is CSASLAGVTNEQFF. The CDR3 nucleotides are TGCAGTGCTAGTTTAGCGGGAGTGACCAATGAGCAGTTCTTC.

This chain connects TRBV27 to TRBJ1-6, with TRBD1 as a possible D gene (6 bases). With 6 bases removed from V and 8 bases from J, the gap between germline ends came to 14 bases. Looked up from germline, CDR1 is MNHEY and CDR2 is SMNVEV (reference sequence). CDR3 size: 14 residues. The CDR3 DNA reads TGTGCCAGCAGGAACGGGGGGCGCGATTCACCCCTCCACTTT. Translating gives CASRNGGRDSPLHF.

The CDR3 coding sequence is TGTGCCAGCAGTGCAGGGACTAGCGGGAACGTACAGGAGCAAGAGACCCAGTACTTC. It yields the protein CASSAGTSGNVQEQETQYF. The chain has TRBV2 and TRBJ2-5; 13 nucleotides line up with TRBD2. The ends lost 4 bases at V and 2 bases at J; junction bases unmatched: 13. The CDR3 contains 19 residues. Germline lookup yields CDR1 SNHLY and CDR2 FYNNEI.

This chain joins TRBV5-4 and TRBJ2-1; tentatively, D is TRBD2 (6 bases). The germline V and J ends were trimmed by 2 bases and 8 bases, with 17 bases remaining between them. Per germline, CDR1 SGHNT and CDR2 YYREEE (reference sequence). The CDR3 extends over 15 amino acids. As DNA, the CDR3 is TGTGCCAGCAGCTTCCTACTAGCCGCGAGGGATGAGCAGTTCTTC. Protein product: CASSFLLAARDEQFF.

The chain recombines TRBV11-2 with TRBJ2-1, with 8 positions matching TRBD1. In germline, CDR1 is SGHAT, CDR2 FQNNGV. The ends lost 4 bases at V and 0 bases at J; junction bases unmatched: 8. This CDR3 region has 17 residues. CDR3 nucleotides: TGTGCCAGCAGCTCCAGGACAGGGCAAGCCTCCTACAATGAGCAGTTCTTC. It codes for CASSSRTGQASYNEQFF.

The chain couples TRBV7-9 to TRBJ2-1; TRBD2 is a possible D gene (6 bases). Trimming stripped 5 bases from V and 1 base from J, with 18 bases between. This CDR3 region has 17 residues. Germline CDR1 is SEHNR and CDR2 is FQNEAQ (reference sequence). This CDR3 is CASSPFPTRRSYNEQFF. CDR3 sequence (DNA): TGTGCCAGCAGCCCTTTCCCGACTAGGAGATCCTACAATGAGCAGTTCTTC.